The following is a T cell receptor beta chain sequence with its context. Its antigen remains unidentified. This record comes from a study of shared clonotypes between healthy human individuals. The table came from immunoSEQ multiplex PCR; TCRdb's copy has only in-frame clones and leaves some out. Among 2 million or so clones listed, less than 95% were seen once. V dropped 1 base and J dropped 0; count of bases not matched to a gene: 12. CDR3 length equals 19 residues. The germline gives CDR1 MDHEN, CDR2 SYDVKM. Selected positively for CCR7 and CD45RO-negative, naive CD8 cells excluded terminally differentiated effector memory CD45RA+ cells. Overall study findings and caveats: It was the non-shared clonotypes that had lower generation probabilities than clonotypes shared by all four donors. Clonotypes that were shared across several donors made up roughly 5.2% of naive CD4 clonotypes. Estimated richness was generally greater in naive than memory subsets.

The chain uses TRBV28 and TRBJ1-5, with 7 bases identical to TRBD1. This TCR came from a man between 18 and 35 years old in good health. The specimen was naive CD8+ T cells sorted from blood. This CDR3 reads CASSLSGTAGGYSNQPQHF. The CDR3 region has the DNA TGTGCCAGCAGTTTATCCGGGACAGCAGGTGGATATAGCAATCAGCCCCAGCATTTT.